This record covers a single TCR beta chain. Its antigen is not identified. This entry is derived from a study of cytomegalovirus exposure and HLA in healthy donors. Findings and caveats of the study: Many donors shared some public TCRs, even though most TCR sequences were rare. Confirmation in vitro established that a few CMV-associated chains were specific for CMV antigens. The Asian-associated ancestry cluster reportedly had fewer N-insertions than the approximately 610-donor mean in a later analysis.

In the PCR, 60 Vbeta and 13 Jbeta primers were used. Here immunoSEQ multiplex PCR was the method, and the copy in TCRdb shows in-frame clones only, minus some. The table records 75,000 to 100,000 clones, 64% of them present only once. Germline CDR1 and CDR2: ENHRY and SYGVKD. V was trimmed by 7 bases and J by 0 bases, leaving 18 bases between them. The CDR3 has 16 residues. The chain couples TRBV10-3 to TRBJ1-2, with D possibly matching TRBD1 (5 bases). The TCR originated in a man aged 60-69 years in good health and CMV-seronegative. Sequencing was carried out using PBMCs. As DNA, the CDR3 is TGTGCCATCACCCAGGACATAGGGGCGTCTAACTATGGCTACACCTTC. This gives the protein CAITQDIGASNYGYTF.